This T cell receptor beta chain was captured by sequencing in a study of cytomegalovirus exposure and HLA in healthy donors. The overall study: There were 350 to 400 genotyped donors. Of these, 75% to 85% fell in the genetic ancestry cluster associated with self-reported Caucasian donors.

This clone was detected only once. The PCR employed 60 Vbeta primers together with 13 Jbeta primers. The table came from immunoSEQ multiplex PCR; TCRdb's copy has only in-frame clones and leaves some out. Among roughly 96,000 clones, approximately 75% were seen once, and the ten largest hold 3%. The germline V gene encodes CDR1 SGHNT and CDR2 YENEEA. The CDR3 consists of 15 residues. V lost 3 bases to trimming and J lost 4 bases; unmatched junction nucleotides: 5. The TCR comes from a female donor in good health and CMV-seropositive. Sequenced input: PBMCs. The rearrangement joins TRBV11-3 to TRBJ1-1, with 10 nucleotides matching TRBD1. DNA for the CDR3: TGTGCCAGCAGCTTGGGGACAGGGGTGGGCACTGAAGCTTTCTTT. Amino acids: CASSLGTGVGTEAFF.